This TCR beta chain emerged from a study of blood T cells in healthy people across ages. For every donor, a draw yielded 8.5 to 10 milliliters of peripheral blood. V lost 5 bases, J lost 6 bases, and 7 bases lay in between. This CDR3 is 12 amino acids long. Germline V gene lookup returns CDR1 MNHEY and CDR2 SVGAGI. Primed by a sample-barcoded 5' primer and a J-beta primer mix, a second PCR proceeded for 7 to 11 cycles. A template-switch adaptor with 12 random nucleotides tagged each cDNA molecule. TCRdb processed the 5' RACE reads anew with MiXCR; each CDR3 protein has one entry. Among about 1.6 million distinct CDR3 sequences listed, roughly 32% were seen once. Study results and limitations: Unsorted PBMCs ruled out conclusive naive versus antigen-experienced comparison.

This clonotype has ten or more counts. The antigen remains unidentified. Sequencing was performed on blood. This chain connects TRBV6-5 to TRBJ1-4; D not resolved. This clonotype was sampled from a woman in her 30s in good health. The CDR3, as DNA: TGTGCCAGCAGTCGGACGGATGAAAAACTGTTTTTT. Amino acid sequence: CASSRTDEKLFF.